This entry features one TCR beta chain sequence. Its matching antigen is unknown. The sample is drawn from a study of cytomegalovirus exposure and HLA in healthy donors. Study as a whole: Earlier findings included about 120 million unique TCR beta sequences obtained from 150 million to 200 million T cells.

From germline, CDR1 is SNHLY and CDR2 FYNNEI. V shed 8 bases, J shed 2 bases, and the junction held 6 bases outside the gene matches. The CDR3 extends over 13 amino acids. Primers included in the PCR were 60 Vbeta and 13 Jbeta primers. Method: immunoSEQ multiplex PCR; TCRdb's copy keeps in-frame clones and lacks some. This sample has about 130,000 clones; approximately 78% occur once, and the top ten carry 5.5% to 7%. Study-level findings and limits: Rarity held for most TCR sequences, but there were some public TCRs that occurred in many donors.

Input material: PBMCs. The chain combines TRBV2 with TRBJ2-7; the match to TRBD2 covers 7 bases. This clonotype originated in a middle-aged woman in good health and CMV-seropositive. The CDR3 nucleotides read TGTGCCAGCTGGACTAGAGGTCCCTACGAGCAGTACTTC. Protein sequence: CASWTRGPYEQYF.